One and the same sample provided the 14 T cell receptor beta chains below, sequenced in a study of shared clonotypes between healthy human individuals. This table comes from immunoSEQ multiplex PCR, and its TCRdb copy is limited to in-frame clones, with some not included. The table has over 400,000 clones, approximately 82% seen once. Sequences were obtained from PBMCs. The receptors were sampled from a woman between 35 and 50 years old in good health. Some clones in this sample may be carry-over from other donors' samples.

The J gene is TRBJ2-2, the V gene TRBV19; D gene ambiguous. Germline-derived CDR1 and CDR2 are LNHDA and SQIVND (reference sequence). Trimming cost V 5 bases and J 6 bases, with 7 bases left between them. The CDR3 covers 12 residues. CDR3 amino acids: CASSPPPGELFF. The CDR3 DNA is TGTGCCAGTAGTCCCCCTCCCGGGGAGCTGTTTTTT.

This clone has a single count. This CDR3 reads CASSEQGAYNEQFF. CDR3 DNA: TGTGCCAGCAGTGAACAGGGGGCCTACAATGAGCAGTTCTTC. The gene calls are TRBV6-5 and TRBJ2-1, with 8 bases identical to TRBD1. The CDR3 length is 14 residues. Germline V gene data show CDR1 as MNHEY and CDR2 as SVGAGI. V lost 5 bases and J lost 2; bases outside the gene matches: 2.

The CDR3 DNA reads TGTGCCAGCAGCCCCCTGTTGATAGCGTCGAGCTCCTACAATGAGCAGTTCTTC. This encodes CASSPLLIASSSYNEQFF. The V gene is TRBV11-2, the J gene TRBJ2-1; the D gene is possibly TRBD2 (5 bases). The V gene's germline CDR1 is SGHAT and CDR2 FQNNGV. Between the trimmed V and J ends, which lost 5 bases and 0 bases, there was a span of 20 bases. The CDR3 totals 18 residues. Based on the CDR3 plus reference TRBV11-2 and TRBJ2-1, the full variable domain is EAGVAQSPRYKIIEKRQSVAFWCNPISGHATLYWYQQILGQGPKLLIQFQNNGVVDDSQLPKDRFSAERLKGVDSTLKIQPAKLEDSAVYLCASSPLLIASSSYNEQFFGPGTRLTVL.

V is TRBV6-5 and J is TRBJ2-7; TRBD1 matches at 10 bases. Germline loops: CDR1 MNHEY, CDR2 SVGAGI. There are 15 residues in the CDR3. V was pared by 6 bases and J by 0 bases, with 5 bases of the junction left unmatched. The CDR3 here is CASRLRDRGSYEQYF. CDR3 sequence (DNA): TGTGCCAGCAGATTACGGGACAGGGGCTCCTACGAGCAGTACTTC.

The CDR3 protein is CASSPTWDSPTDTQYF. In nucleotides, the CDR3 is TGTGCCAGCAGTCCCACCTGGGACAGTCCCACAGATACGCAGTATTTT. The rearrangement uses TRBV28 and TRBJ2-3; 7 bases fit TRBD1. CDR1 and CDR2 from the germline V gene are MDHEN and SYDVKM. V was clipped by 5 bases and J by 2 bases; unmatched bases: 10. The CDR3 is 16 residues long. Full variable domain (rest looked up from reference TRBV28 and TRBJ2-3): DVKVTQSSRYLVKRTGEKVFLECVQDMDHENMFWYRQDPGLGLRLIYFSYDVKMKEKGDIPEGYSVSREKKERFSLILESASTNQTSMYLCASSPTWDSPTDTQYFGPGTRLTVL.

V gene TRBV6-5 combines with J gene TRBJ1-2; 11 nucleotides line up with TRBD1. This CDR3 is 15 amino acids long. V shed 2 bases, J shed 4 bases, and the junction held 3 bases outside the gene matches. CDR1 is MNHEY and CDR2 is SVGAGI in the germline V gene. CDR3 sequence (DNA): TGTGCCAGCAGTTACGGGACAGGGGGGTTCTATGGCTACACCTTC. As protein: CASSYGTGGFYGYTF.

Turning to this clone: A far larger clone is a single base away, which makes a read error likely. The identical CDR3 is also encoded by other nucleotide sequences in the sample. The V and J genes are TRBV7-2 and TRBJ2-1, with TRBD2 matching 14 bases. The CDR3 covers 17 residues. V trimming: 6 bases; J trimming: 3 bases; junction bases outside the gene matches: 7. Germline-derived CDR1 and CDR2 are SGHTA and FQGNSA. In nucleotides, the CDR3 is TGTGCCAGCAGTATAAACGGACTAGCGGGAGGCTACAATGAGCAGTTCTTC. Residues: CASSINGLAGGYNEQFF.

In this sample, this clone turned up once. A read error is possible here, since a much larger clone lies one base away. In DNA form, the CDR3 reads TGTGCCAGCAGCTTAGGGATTAACACCGGGGAGCTGTTTTTT. This encodes CASSLGINTGELFF. The V call is TRBV11-2, the J call TRBJ2-2; D remains ambiguous. The CDR3 contains 14 residues. The V and J ends lost 1 base and 2 bases respectively, with 5 bases between them. CDR1 is SGHAT and CDR2 is FQNNGV in the germline V gene.

For this clone: Other DNA sequences from this sample encode an identical CDR3 as well. The V gene is TRBV7-9, the J gene TRBJ2-1; 7 positions match TRBD2. Looked up from germline, CDR1 is SEHNR and CDR2 is FQNEAQ (reference sequence). The CDR3 is made up of 12 amino acids. The V gene end was trimmed by 5 bases and the J gene end by 7 bases; junction bases not matched to a gene: 2. This chain's CDR3 is CASSLSGNEQFF. The CDR3 DNA reads as TGTGCCAGCAGCCTTAGCGGGAATGAGCAGTTCTTC.

The chain combines TRBV28 with TRBJ1-5; 8 bases are shared with TRBD1. The CDR3 consists of 16 residues. The ends lost 5 bases at V and 1 base at J; junction bases unmatched: 7. Germline V gene lookup returns CDR1 MDHEN and CDR2 SYDVKM. CDR3 sequence (DNA): TGTGCCAGCAGTGGATACCAGGGGGCGAGCAATCAGCCCCAGCATTTT. It translates to CASSGYQGASNQPQHF.

The V call is TRBV7-8, the J call TRBJ1-2, with a tentative D call TRBD1 (6 bases). The V gene's germline CDR1 is SGHVS and CDR2 FQNEAQ. The CDR3 runs to 15 residues. Trimming pared 11 bases from V and 7 bases from J, leaving 26 bases between. The CDR3 is CAGTRTATGSFGYTF. The CDR3, as DNA: TGTGCCGGCACCAGGACAGCCACCGGTTCCTTTGGCTACACCTTC.

V usage is TRBV18 and J usage is TRBJ2-2, with 12 bases that match TRBD1. Unmatched junction bases numbered 6, after V lost 5 bases and J lost 5 bases. The germline V gene has CDR1 KGHSH and CDR2 LQKENI. This CDR3 has 16 residues. The CDR3 is CASSRRDRGQTGELFF. The DNA of the CDR3 is TGTGCCAGCTCAAGACGGGACAGGGGGCAGACCGGGGAGCTGTTTTTT.

This clone has only one observation. The chain is built from TRBV18 and TRBJ2-2, with D perhaps matching TRBD2 (6 bases). V dropped 1 base and J dropped 7 bases, with 7 bases sitting between them. The CDR3 is made up of 13 amino acids. Germline CDR1 and CDR2: KGHSH and LQKENI. For the CDR3, the DNA is TGTGCCAGCTCACCACGGAGGGGCGGGGAGCTGTTTTTT. Its translation: CASSPRRGGELFF.

The V call is TRBV20-1, the J call TRBJ1-2; D gene unclear. Trimming took off 8 bases at V and 5 bases at J, with 12 bases between the two ends. This CDR3 comprises 11 residues. Germline V gene lookup returns CDR1 DFQATT and CDR2 SNEGSKA (reference sequence). DNA for the CDR3: TGCAGTCTGATAATCGGTTATGGCTACACCTTC. Protein product: CSLIIGYGYTF.